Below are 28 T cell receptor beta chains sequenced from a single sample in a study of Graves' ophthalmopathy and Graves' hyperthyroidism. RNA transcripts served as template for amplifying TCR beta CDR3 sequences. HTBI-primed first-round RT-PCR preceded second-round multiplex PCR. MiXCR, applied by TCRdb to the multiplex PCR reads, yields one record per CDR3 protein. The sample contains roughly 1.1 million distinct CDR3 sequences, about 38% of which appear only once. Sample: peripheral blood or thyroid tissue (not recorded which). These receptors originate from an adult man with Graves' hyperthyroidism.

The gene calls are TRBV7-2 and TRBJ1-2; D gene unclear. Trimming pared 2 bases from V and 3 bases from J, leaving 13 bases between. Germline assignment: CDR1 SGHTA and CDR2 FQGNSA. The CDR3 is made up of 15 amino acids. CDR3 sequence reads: CASSLRHDKYYGYTF. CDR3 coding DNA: TGTGCCAGCAGCTTAAGACACGACAAGTACTATGGCTACACCTTC.

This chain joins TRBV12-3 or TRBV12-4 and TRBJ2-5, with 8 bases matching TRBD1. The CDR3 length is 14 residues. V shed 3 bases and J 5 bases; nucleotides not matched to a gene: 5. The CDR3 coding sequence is TGTGCCAGCAGTTTTTCAGGACAGGGCGAGACCCAGTACTTC. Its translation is CASSFSGQGETQYF.

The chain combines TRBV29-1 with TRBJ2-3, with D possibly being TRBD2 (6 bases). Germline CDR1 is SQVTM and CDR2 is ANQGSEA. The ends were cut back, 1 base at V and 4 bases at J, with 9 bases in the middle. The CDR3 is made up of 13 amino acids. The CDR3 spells CSVEGGISDTQYF. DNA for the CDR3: TGCAGCGTTGAAGGCGGGATTTCAGATACGCAGTATTTT.

The CDR3 region has the DNA TGTGCCAGCAGCCCAAATCCAAGCACAGATACGCAGTATTTT. As protein: CASSPNPSTDTQYF. The chain carries TRBV7-2 and TRBJ2-3; D remains unclear. The ends were cut back, 5 bases at V and 0 bases at J, with 9 bases in the middle. CDR1 SGHTA and CDR2 FQGNSA come from the germline V gene. CDR3 length: 14 residues.

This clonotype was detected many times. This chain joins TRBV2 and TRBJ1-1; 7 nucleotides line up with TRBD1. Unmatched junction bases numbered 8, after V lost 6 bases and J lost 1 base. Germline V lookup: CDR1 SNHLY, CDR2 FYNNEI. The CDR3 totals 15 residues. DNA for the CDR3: TGTGCCAGCAGGACCAGAGAGGGGGCGAACACTGAAGCTTTCTTT. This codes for CASRTREGANTEAFF.

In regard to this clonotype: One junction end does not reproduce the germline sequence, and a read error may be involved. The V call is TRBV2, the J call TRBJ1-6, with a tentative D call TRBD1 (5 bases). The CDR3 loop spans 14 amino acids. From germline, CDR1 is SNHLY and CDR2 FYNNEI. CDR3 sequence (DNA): TGTACCAGCAGAGATGTAGGGGAGAATTCACCCCTCCACTTT. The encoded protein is CTSRDVGENSPLHF.

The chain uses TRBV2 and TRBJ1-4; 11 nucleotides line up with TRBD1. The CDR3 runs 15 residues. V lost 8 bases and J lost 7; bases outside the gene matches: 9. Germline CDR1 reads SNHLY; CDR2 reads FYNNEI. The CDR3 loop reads CASWTGGGLGEKLFF. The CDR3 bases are TGTGCCAGCTGGACAGGGGGCGGGTTGGGTGAAAAACTGTTTTTT.

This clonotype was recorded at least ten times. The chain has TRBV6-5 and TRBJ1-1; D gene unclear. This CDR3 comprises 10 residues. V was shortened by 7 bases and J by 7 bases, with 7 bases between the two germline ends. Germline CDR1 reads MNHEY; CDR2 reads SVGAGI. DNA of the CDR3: TGTGCCAGCATTCGGCATGAAGCTTTCTTT. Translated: CASIRHEAFF.

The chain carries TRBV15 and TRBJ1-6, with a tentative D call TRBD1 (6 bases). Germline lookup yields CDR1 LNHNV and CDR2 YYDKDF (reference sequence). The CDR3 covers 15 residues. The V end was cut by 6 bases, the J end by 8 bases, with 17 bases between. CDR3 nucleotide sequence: TGTGCCACCAGAACAGAAGGGGGTTGGGATTCACCCCTCCACTTT. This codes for CATRTEGGWDSPLHF.

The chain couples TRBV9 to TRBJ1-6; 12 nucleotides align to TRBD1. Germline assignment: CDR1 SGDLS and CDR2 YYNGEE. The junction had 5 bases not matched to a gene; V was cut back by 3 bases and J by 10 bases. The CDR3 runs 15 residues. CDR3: CASSADGTGGSPLHF. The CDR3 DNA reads TGTGCCAGCAGCGCCGACGGGACAGGGGGCTCACCCCTCCACTTT.

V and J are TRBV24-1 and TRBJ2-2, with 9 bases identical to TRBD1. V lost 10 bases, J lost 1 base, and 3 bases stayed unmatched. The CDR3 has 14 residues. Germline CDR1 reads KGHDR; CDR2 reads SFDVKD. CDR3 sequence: CATQGAWNTGELFF. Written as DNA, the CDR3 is TGTGCCACACAGGGGGCCTGGAACACCGGGGAGCTGTTTTTT.

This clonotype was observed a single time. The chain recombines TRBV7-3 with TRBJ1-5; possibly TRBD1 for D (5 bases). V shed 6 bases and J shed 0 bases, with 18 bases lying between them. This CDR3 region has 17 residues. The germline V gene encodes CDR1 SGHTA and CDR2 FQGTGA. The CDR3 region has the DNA TGTGCCAGCAGTCTGGGGGGGAATTGGGATAGCAATCAGCCCCAGCATTTT. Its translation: CASSLGGNWDSNQPQHF.

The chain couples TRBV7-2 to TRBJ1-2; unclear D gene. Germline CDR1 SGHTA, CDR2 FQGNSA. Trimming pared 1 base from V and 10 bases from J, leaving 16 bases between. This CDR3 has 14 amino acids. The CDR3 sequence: CASSLVTGRVDYTF. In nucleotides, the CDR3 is TGTGCCAGCAGCTTAGTCACGGGGAGGGTCGACTACACCTTC.

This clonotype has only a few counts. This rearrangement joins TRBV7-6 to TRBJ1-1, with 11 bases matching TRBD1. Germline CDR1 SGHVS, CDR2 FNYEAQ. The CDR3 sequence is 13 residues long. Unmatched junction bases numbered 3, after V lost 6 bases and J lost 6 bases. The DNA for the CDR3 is TGTGCCAGCAGTGGACAGGGGGCTTCTGAAGCTTTCTTT. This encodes CASSGQGASEAFF.

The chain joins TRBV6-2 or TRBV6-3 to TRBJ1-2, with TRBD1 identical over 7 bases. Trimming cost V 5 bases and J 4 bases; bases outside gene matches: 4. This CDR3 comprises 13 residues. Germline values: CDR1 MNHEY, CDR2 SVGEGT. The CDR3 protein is CASSTRQGYGYTF. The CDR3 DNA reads TGTGCCAGCAGTACCCGACAGGGCTATGGCTACACCTTC.

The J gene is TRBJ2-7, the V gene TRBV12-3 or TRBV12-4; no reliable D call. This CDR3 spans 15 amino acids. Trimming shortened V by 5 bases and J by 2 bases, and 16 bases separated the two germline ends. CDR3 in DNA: TGTGCCAGCAGTCACCCGGCGTCCGGAGCCTACGAGCAGTACTTC. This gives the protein CASSHPASGAYEQYF.

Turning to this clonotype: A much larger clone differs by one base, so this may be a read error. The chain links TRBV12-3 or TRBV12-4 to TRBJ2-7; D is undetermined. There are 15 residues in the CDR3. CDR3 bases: TGTGTCAGCAGTTTAGACCGCCTGAGCTCCTACGAGCAGTACTTC. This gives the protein CVSSLDRLSSYEQYF.

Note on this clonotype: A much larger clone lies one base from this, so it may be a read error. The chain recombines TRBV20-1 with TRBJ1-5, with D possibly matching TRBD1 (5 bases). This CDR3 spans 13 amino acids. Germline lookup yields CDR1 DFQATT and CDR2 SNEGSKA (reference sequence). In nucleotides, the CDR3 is TGCAGTGCTAGTGCTGGGGCAGGTCAGCCCCAGCCTTTT. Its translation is CSASAGAGQPQPF.

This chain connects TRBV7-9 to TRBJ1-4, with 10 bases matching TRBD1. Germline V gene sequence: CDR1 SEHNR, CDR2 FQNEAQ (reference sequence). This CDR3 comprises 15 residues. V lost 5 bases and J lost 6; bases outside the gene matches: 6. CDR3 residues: CASSQTGTGDEKLFF. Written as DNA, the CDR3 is TGTGCCAGCAGCCAGACCGGGACAGGGGATGAAAAACTGTTTTTT. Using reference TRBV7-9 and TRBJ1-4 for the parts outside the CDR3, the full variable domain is DTGVSQNPRHKITKRGQNVTFRCDPISEHNRLYWYRQTLGQGPEFLTYFQNEAQLEKSRLLSDRFSAERPKGSFSTLEIQRTEQGDSAMYLCASSQTGTGDEKLFFGSGTQLSVL.

The CDR3 DNA sequence: TGTGCCAGCAGTTTATCGCCCCCCGACAGGGTGAATTACGAGCAGTACTTC. This sequence encodes CASSLSPPDRVNYEQYF. V and J are TRBV27 and TRBJ2-7; TRBD1 agrees at 7 bases. The CDR3 is 17 residues long. Germline CDR1 reads MNHEY; CDR2 reads SMNVEV (reference sequence). The V gene end was trimmed by 0 bases and the J gene end by 4 bases; junction bases not matched to a gene: 12.

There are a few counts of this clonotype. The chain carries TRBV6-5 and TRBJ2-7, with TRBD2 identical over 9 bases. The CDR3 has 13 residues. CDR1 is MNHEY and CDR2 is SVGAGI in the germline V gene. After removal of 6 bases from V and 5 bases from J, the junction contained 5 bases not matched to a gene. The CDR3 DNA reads TGTGCCAGCAGGGTAGCGGGAGACGACGAGCAGTACTTC. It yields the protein CASRVAGDDEQYF.

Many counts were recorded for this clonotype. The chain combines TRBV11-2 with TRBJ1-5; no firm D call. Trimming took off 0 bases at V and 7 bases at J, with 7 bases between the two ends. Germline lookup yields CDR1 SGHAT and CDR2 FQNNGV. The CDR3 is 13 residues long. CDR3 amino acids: CASSLDRRQPQHF. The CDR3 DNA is TGTGCCAGCAGCTTAGATCGCCGACAGCCCCAGCATTTT.

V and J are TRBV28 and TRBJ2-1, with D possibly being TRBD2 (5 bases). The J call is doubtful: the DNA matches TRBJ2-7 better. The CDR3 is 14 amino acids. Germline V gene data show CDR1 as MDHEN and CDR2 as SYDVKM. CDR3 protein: CASSPMRAQNEQYF. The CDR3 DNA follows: TGTGCCAGCAGTCCCATGAGGGCACAGAATGAGCAGTACTTC.

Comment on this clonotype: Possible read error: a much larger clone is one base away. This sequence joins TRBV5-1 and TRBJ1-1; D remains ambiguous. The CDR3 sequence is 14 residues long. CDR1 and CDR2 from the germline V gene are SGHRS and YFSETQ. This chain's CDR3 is CASILGQETTEAFF. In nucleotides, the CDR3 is TGCGCCAGCATCTTGGGTCAGGAGACCACTGAAGCTTTCTTT.

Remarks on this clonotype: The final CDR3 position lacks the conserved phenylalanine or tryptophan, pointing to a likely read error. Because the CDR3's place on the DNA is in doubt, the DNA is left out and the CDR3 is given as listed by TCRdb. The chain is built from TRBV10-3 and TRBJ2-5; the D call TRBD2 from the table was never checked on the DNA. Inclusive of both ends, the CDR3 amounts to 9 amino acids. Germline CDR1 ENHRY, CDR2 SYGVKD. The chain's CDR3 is CAISERQTS.

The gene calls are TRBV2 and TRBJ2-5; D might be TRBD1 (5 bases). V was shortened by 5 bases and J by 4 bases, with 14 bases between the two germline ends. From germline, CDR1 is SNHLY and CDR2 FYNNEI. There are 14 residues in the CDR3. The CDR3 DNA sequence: TGTGCCAGCAGTTTTCGGGTGGGGCGAGAGACCCAGTACTTC. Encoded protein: CASSFRVGRETQYF.

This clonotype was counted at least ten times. Here the CDR3 DNA reads TGTGCCAGCAGCTTGAATGGGGGGCGCGAGCAGTACTTC. This encodes CASSLNGGREQYF. The genes are TRBV5-8 and TRBJ2-7; the D gene could be TRBD1 or TRBD2 (6 bases each). This CDR3 has 13 amino acids. The ends were cut back, 1 base at V and 6 bases at J, with 11 bases in the middle. CDR1 SGHTS and CDR2 YDEGEE come from the germline V gene.

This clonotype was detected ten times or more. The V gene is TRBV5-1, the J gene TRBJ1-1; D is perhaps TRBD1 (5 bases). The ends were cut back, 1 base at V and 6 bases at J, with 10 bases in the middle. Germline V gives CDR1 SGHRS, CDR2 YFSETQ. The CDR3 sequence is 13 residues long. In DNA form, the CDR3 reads TGCGCCAGCAGCTTGACAGGTTTCTCTGAAGCTTTCTTT. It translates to CASSLTGFSEAFF.